The T cell receptor beta chain under discussion was sequenced for a study of post-analysis software for immune sequencing data. Turning to this clonotype: Antigen specificity is unknown.

The authors incorporated unique molecular identifiers into the TCR beta cDNA libraries. The authors obtained 500,000 or so cDNA molecules from roughly 1.1 to 9.2 million T cells. TCRdb redid the calling of the PCR reads with MiXCR, one entry per CDR3 protein. Here the sample spans a few hundred thousand distinct CDR3 sequences, 40% to 55% being singletons. Whole-study results and caveats: Same-batch samples co-clustered strongly by F measure. Versus controls, multiple sclerosis patients showed significantly lower diversity (normalized Chao1).

This TCR was recovered from a girl between 10 and 17 years old with multiple sclerosis. Sequencing was carried out using blood.

The CDR3 spells CASRTSDRGLQETQYF. The CDR3 DNA reads TGTGCCAGCAGGACATCGGACAGGGGGCTACAAGAGACCCAGTACTTC. The chain combines TRBV28 with TRBJ2-5; 11 bases are shared with TRBD1. CDR3 length equals 16 residues. J was trimmed by 2 bases and V by 6 bases; bases with no gene match: 8. Germline lookup yields CDR1 MDHEN and CDR2 SYDVKM.